Detailed here is one T cell receptor (beta chain). Its specificity is unknown. This entry belongs to a study of T cell repertoires in ileal Crohn's disease. Study information: About half of patients got postoperative therapy: roughly 12 thiopurines, approximately 18 anti-TNF. Study outcomes and limitations: Compared with non-smokers, active smokers at surgery showed more clonal expansions.

The protocol was immunoSEQ multiplex PCR, while the TCRdb copy is restricted to in-frame clones and leaves out a portion. The data hold roughly 8,200 clones, with roughly 73% observed a single time. The V and J ends lost 0 bases and 0 bases respectively, with 13 bases between them. The germline V gene encodes CDR1 SGHKS and CDR2 YYEKEE (reference sequence). The CDR3 extends over 17 amino acids. Eligibility required adulthood, ileal or ileocolonic Crohn's disease and indicated ileocolonic resection. The sequence was collected from an adult with Crohn's disease. The specimen sequenced was ileal tissue. V and J are TRBV5-5 and TRBJ1-3; D is ambiguous. DNA of the CDR3: TGTGCCAGCAGCTTGGAAGAGGTCATCAGCTCTGGAAACACCATATATTTT. Protein: CASSLEEVISSGNTIYF.